The 2 T cell receptor beta chains below all came from one sample that was sequenced in a study of OX40 agonist ivuxolimab in advanced cancers. The protocol was immunoSEQ multiplex PCR, while the TCRdb copy is restricted to in-frame clones and leaves out a portion. The table lists 40,000 to 45,000 clones, around 84% of them singletons. Sequenced here: CD4+ or CD8+ T cells sorted from blood, sampled in a trial of the OX40 agonist ivuxolimab. All receptors derive from an adult with an advanced solid tumor such as melanoma, head and neck, liver or kidney cancer.

This clone was counted only a few times. The V and J genes are TRBV10-2 and TRBJ1-5, with TRBD1 matching over 9 bases. This CDR3 has 16 amino acids. Unmatched junction bases numbered 13, after V lost 10 bases and J lost 3 bases. Per the germline V gene, CDR1 is WSHSY and CDR2 is SAAADI. CDR3 region: CATLRLGTGINQPQHF. The CDR3 region has the DNA TGCGCCACCCTCCGTCTGGGGACAGGGATCAATCAGCCCCAGCATTTT.

The V gene is TRBV2, the J gene TRBJ1-1, with a possible D match to TRBD1 (6 bases). The ends were cut back, 7 bases at V and 3 bases at J, with 18 bases in the middle. The CDR3 is 15 amino acids. The V gene's germline CDR1 is SNHLY and CDR2 FYNNEI. CDR3 in DNA: TGTGCCAGCATAGTAGCTGTAGGGGGTCACACTGAAGCTTTCTTT. It is translated as CASIVAVGGHTEAFF.